The following is a T cell receptor beta chain sequence with its context. The antigen it recognizes is unknown. It has no much larger one-base neighbor in the sample; base qualities were not kept. This sample is part of a study of blood T cell repertoires in COVID-19 (dated by TCRdb to the early 2020s). With regard to the full study: Samples covering the acute and convalescent phases of COVID-19 were provided by collaborators in the United States, Italy and Spain. The material from the prospective study consisted of cDNA or gDNA derived from T cells, B-cell-depleted T cells, or PBMCs. The dataset comprised deeply sampled blood TCRbeta repertoires from subjects exposed to, actively infected with, or recovered from COVID-19. A freely available public database, intended as a resource for researchers studying the immune response to SARS-CoV-2, is where the repertoires were released. Samples came from the ongoing ImmuneRACE study (first 160 participants) plus 1,254 subjects from 6 global collaborators. The sample metadata nearly always contained a de-identified subject ID, COVID-19 status, age in years and sex. Where available, HLA class I and class II types were obtained from metadata supplied by the sample provider rather than from assay-based typing.

From cysteine to phenylalanine, the CDR3 is 17 amino acids long. Just CDR3 DNA is preserved here, 51 bases in frame from base 1. From the germline V gene (reference sequence), CDR1 is LGHDT and CDR2 is YNNKEL. V and J are truncated by 1 base and 4 bases respectively, leaving an intervening sequence of 17 bases. Enrolling through a virtual design, the prospective study's participants ranged in age from roughly 18 to 89 years and lived across 20 to 30 United States geographic areas. In the prospective study, participants were assigned to cohorts based on the clinical history participants reported in a screening survey and a study questionnaire. Mobile phlebotomists in the prospective study collected whole blood, serum and a nasopharyngeal or oropharyngeal swab from every participant. Prospective study participants could optionally give additional blood draws and questionnaires over a roughly 2-month period. Before DNA extraction, prospective study blood samples were shipped either frozen or at room temperature.

The immunoSEQ Assay, a bias-controlled multiplex PCR, was used to amplify TCRbeta CDR3 regions from genomic DNA. The study's own analysis went as follows. Nucleated cell counts per sample were estimated from amplification of reference gene primers within the assay. Sequence reads were collapsed and filtered to measure the absolute abundance of every unique TCRbeta CDR3 rearrangement. For each sample, productive Simpson clonality was calculated as the square root of Simpson's diversity index over productive rearrangements. TCRdb mirrors the immuneACCESS table, restricted to in-frame sequences. Some clones are absent from its copies; in checked studies, under half trace to an unresolved V gene, and the reason for the others is unknown. Clonal size and the V and J genes are those of that table, whereas D and trimming came from the DNA. This sample is represented by about 220,000 clones; approximately 88% of them were singletons. The leading ten clones occupy just over 2.5% of the sample.

General conclusions and limits of the study: Clinical and demographic metadata were provided uncurated, with the amount varying by source and participant.

The V gene is TRBV3-1 (or the pseudogene TRBV3-2) and the J gene is TRBJ1-3; the D gene cannot be named for sure. This TCR derives from a woman aged 30 to 39 with acute COVID-19. The specimen sequenced was PBMCs or T cells enriched from blood (not recorded which). The encoded CDR3 is CASSQVSYGDAGNTIYF. The sequenced DNA: TGTGCCAGCAGCCAAGTAAGCTACGGAGATGCAGGAAACACCATATATTTT.